This entry lists 4 T cell receptor beta chains sequenced from one sample in a study of T cell responses to AZD1222 COVID-19 vaccine. This table comes from immunoSEQ multiplex PCR, and its TCRdb copy is limited to in-frame clones, with some not included. The table has approximately 110,000 clones, more than 70% seen once. The input for sequencing was peripheral blood, taken 28 days after the second AZD1222 dose. The receptor set was obtained from an adult who received the AZD1222 COVID-19 vaccine.

The chain employs TRBV10-3 and TRBJ2-2, with D uncertain. CDR1 is ENHRY and CDR2 is SYGVKD in the germline V gene. Between the trimmed V and J ends, which lost 4 bases and 4 bases, there was a span of 7 bases. This CDR3 spans 13 amino acids. The CDR3 DNA reads as TGTGCCATCAGTGGTTTACCCACCGGGGAGCTGTTTTTT. This encodes CAISGLPTGELFF.

This clone was seen a single time. The rearrangement links TRBV27 to TRBJ2-7, with 9 positions matching TRBD2. V lost 0 bases, J lost 5 bases, and 5 bases stayed unmatched. The CDR3 runs 15 residues. The germline CDR1 and CDR2 sequences are MNHEY and SMNVEV (reference sequence). In DNA, the CDR3 is TGTGCCAGCAGTTTATCAGTTTTAGCGGGAGACGAGCAGTACTTC. This translates into CASSLSVLAGDEQYF.

The chain is built from TRBV28 and TRBJ2-5; 13 positions match TRBD2. This CDR3 has 16 amino acids. CDR1 is MDHEN, CDR2 SYDVKM, per germline. V lost 2 bases to trimming and J lost 5 bases; unmatched junction nucleotides: 5. In DNA, the CDR3 is TGTGCCAGCAGTTTAACTAGCGGGAGGGCCGGTGAGACCCAGTACTTC. Amino acid sequence: CASSLTSGRAGETQYF.

The J gene is TRBJ2-1, the V gene TRBV3-1 (or the pseudogene TRBV3-2); D is perhaps TRBD2 (6 bases). The CDR3 is made up of 15 amino acids. The V end lost 0 bases, the J end lost 5 bases, and 11 bases lay between the germline ends. Germline-derived CDR1 and CDR2 are LGHDT and YNNKEL (reference sequence). The chain's CDR3 is CASSQDTGRHNEQFF. The CDR3 DNA reads TGTGCCAGCAGCCAAGATACTGGGAGGCACAATGAGCAGTTCTTC.